These 26 T cell receptor beta chains were all obtained from the same sample, sequenced in a study of regulatory T cells in long-lasting Graves disease (dated by TCRdb to the early 2020s). Sample time point, as interpreted from the label and publication: persistent/refractory GD, antithyroid drugs over 5 years with positive TRAb. RNA was extracted from PBMCs in TRIzol for both TCR sequencing and RNA sequencing. Libraries were made using multiplex PCR. TCRdb names Illumina HiSeq 4000 as the instrument used. CDR3 regions were amplified by Arm-PCR with iRepertoire HTBI primers to construct TCR beta libraries. TCRdb ran its own pipeline on the public reads, namely fastp trimming at Q25 and MiXCR clone calling, and kept in-frame beta chains. Each CDR3 protein gets just one entry, which takes the most common genes and DNA from the rows behind it. For this sample the table gives 650,000 to 850,000 distinct CDR3 sequences, of which about 32% were detected only once. The top ten clonotypes cover about two fifths of the sample.

Material: peripheral blood mononuclear cells (PBMCs), obtained when the disease was refractory, from a patient treated with antithyroid drugs. Receptors were obtained from a female donor with Graves disease.

This clonotype occurred a few times. The V gene is TRBV5-5, the J gene TRBJ1-2, with D hard to call. Between the trimmed V and J ends, which lost 6 bases and 4 bases, there was a span of 10 bases. CDR3 length: 12 residues. CDR1 and CDR2 (germline): SGHKS, YYEKEE (reference sequence). CDR3 nucleotide sequence: TGTGCCAGCACTTCAGAGATCTATGGCTACACCTTC. Translated: CASTSEIYGYTF. The full variable domain, in which reference TRBV5-5 and TRBJ1-2 provide the parts outside the CDR3, is DAGVTQSPTHLIKTRGQQVTLRCSPISGHKSVSWYQQVLGQGPQFIFQYYEKEERGRGNFPDRFSARQFPNYSSELNVNALLLGDSALYLCASTSEIYGYTFGSGTRLTVV.

This chain uses TRBV5-5 with TRBJ2-4; perhaps D is TRBD1 or TRBD2 (5 bases each). The CDR3 is made up of 15 amino acids. The V gene lost 0 bases and the J gene lost 7 bases, with 14 bases spanning the gap. Germline CDR1 is SGHKS and CDR2 is YYEKEE (reference sequence). CDR3 in amino acids: CASSLAGAGYNIQYF. The CDR3 DNA reads as TGTGCCAGCAGCTTGGCCGGGGCAGGGTATAACATTCAGTACTTC.

There are a few counts of this clonotype. The chain is built from TRBV6-2 or TRBV6-3 and TRBJ1-2; D remains unclear. Between the trimmed V and J ends, which lost 3 bases and 4 bases, there was a span of 12 bases. Germline V CDR1 and CDR2: MNHEY, SVGEGT. CDR3 length: 14 residues. Here the CDR3 reads CASSYDTSTYGYTF. CDR3 sequence (DNA): TGTGCCAGCAGTTATGATACATCTACCTATGGCTACACCTTC.

This clonotype was counted many times. The CDR3, as DNA: TGTGCCAGCAGTGCCACTAACTATGGCTACACCTTC. Translation: CASSATNYGYTF. This sequence joins TRBV6-1 and TRBJ1-2, with D unresolved. V shed 4 bases and J shed 0 bases, with 3 bases lying between them. This CDR3 has 12 residues. Germline V lookup: CDR1 MNHNS, CDR2 SASEGT.

This clonotype was counted between two and nine times. This rearrangement joins TRBV7-2 to TRBJ2-3; 12 bases line up with TRBD2. Trimming removed 5 bases from V and 4 bases from J; junction bases left unmatched: 4. The CDR3 loop spans 15 amino acids. CDR1 is SGHTA and CDR2 is FQGNSA in the germline V gene. CDR3 loop: CASSPLAGGPDTQYF. For the CDR3, the DNA is TGTGCCAGCAGCCCACTAGCGGGAGGCCCAGATACGCAGTATTTT.

The chain couples TRBV28 to TRBJ2-5; D uncertain. Trimming shortened V by 8 bases and J by 5 bases, and 21 bases separated the two germline ends. Germline lookup yields CDR1 MDHEN and CDR2 SYDVKM. The CDR3 is 15 amino acids. Here the CDR3 reads CASSPFGSVSETQYF. CDR3 nucleotides: TGTGCCAGCTCCCCTTTTGGCAGCGTCAGTGAGACCCAGTACTTC.

This clonotype was seen only a few times. V gene TRBV28 combines with J gene TRBJ1-2; the D is unclear. V was pared by 2 bases and J by 7 bases, with 17 bases between. The length of the CDR3 is 15 residues. CDR1 is MDHEN, CDR2 SYDVKM, per germline. CDR3 amino acids: CASSLLTGELSGYTF. The DNA of the CDR3 is TGTGCCAGCAGTTTACTGACCGGGGAGCTAAGTGGCTACACCTTC.

This clonotype was seen only a few times. V and J are TRBV28 and TRBJ1-4, with 7 bases fitting TRBD1. The CDR3 is 18 amino acids. V shed 5 bases and J 2 bases; nucleotides not matched to a gene: 14. Germline assignment: CDR1 MDHEN and CDR2 SYDVKM. The DNA for the CDR3 is TGTGCCAGCAGTGCCCGGGACAGCCCCTGGGCGACTAATGAAAAACTGTTTTTT. It translates to CASSARDSPWATNEKLFF.

V usage is TRBV4-1 and J usage is TRBJ1-2; 8 bases are shared with TRBD1. Germline V CDR1 and CDR2: MGHRA, YSYEKL. CDR3 length: 14 residues. V lost 1 base, J lost 8 bases, and 6 bases stayed unmatched. CDR3 bases: TGCGCCAGCAGCCAAGTGACAGGGGTTATGGGCTACACCTTC. It codes for CASSQVTGVMGYTF.

The rearrangement links TRBV7-2 to TRBJ2-3, with 7 bases fitting TRBD2. CDR1 and CDR2 (germline): SGHTA, FQGNSA. This CDR3 comprises 16 residues. V lost 2 bases and J lost 3; bases outside the gene matches: 8. CDR3 DNA sequence: TGTGCCAGCAGCTTATATTCGGGAGGCGGAACAGATACGCAGTATTTT. It codes for CASSLYSGGGTDTQYF.

V is TRBV28 and J is TRBJ1-5; D may be TRBD1 (6 bases). The ends were cut back, 3 bases at V and 3 bases at J, with 12 bases in the middle. The germline V gene has CDR1 MDHEN and CDR2 SYDVKM. This CDR3 has 15 amino acids. CDR3 residues: CASSFAGQINQPQHF. DNA for the CDR3: TGTGCCAGCAGTTTCGCCGGACAGATCAATCAGCCCCAGCATTTT.

This clonotype was picked up many times. V and J are TRBV28 and TRBJ1-1; D gene ambiguous. The V end lost 6 bases, the J end lost 5 bases, and 10 bases lay between the germline ends. The germline CDR1 and CDR2 sequences are MDHEN and SYDVKM. The CDR3 length is 12 residues. CDR3 protein: CASSKTWTEAFF. The CDR3 DNA follows: TGTGCCAGCAGCAAGACATGGACTGAAGCTTTCTTT.

V usage is TRBV13 and J usage is TRBJ1-1, with D perhaps TRBD1 (6 bases). The CDR3 is made up of 15 amino acids. Deletions cut 5 bases from V and 1 base from J, with 14 bases between. Per the germline V gene, CDR1 is PRHDT and CDR2 is FYEKMQ (reference sequence). The CDR3 loop is CASSSTRGANTEAFF. In nucleotides, the CDR3 is TGTGCCAGCAGCAGCACCAGGGGAGCGAACACTGAAGCTTTCTTT.

This clonotype appeared a few times. This chain links TRBV12-3 or TRBV12-4 with TRBJ1-3; maybe TRBD1 (6 bases). This CDR3 is 14 amino acids long. Deletions cut 7 bases from V and 1 base from J, with 11 bases between. CDR3 amino acids: CASTTGTSGNTIYF. The CDR3 DNA reads as TGTGCCAGCACCACCGGGACATCTGGAAACACCATATATTTT.

The J gene is TRBJ1-1, the V gene TRBV29-1; 12 positions agree with TRBD1. The CDR3 is 14 amino acids. V lost 7 bases, J lost 11 bases, and 14 bases stayed unmatched. The V gene's germline CDR1 is SQVTM and CDR2 ANQGSEA. The CDR3 region has the DNA TGCAGCGCCCGCGCCGGGGACAGGGGGCATCGGGCTTTCTTT. Its translation is CSARAGDRGHRAFF.

This clonotype was recorded many times. This sequence joins TRBV11-1 and TRBJ2-7; 10 bases align to TRBD2. Germline CDR1 is SGHAT and CDR2 is FQDESV (reference sequence). The J segment lost 5 bases and the V segment lost 2 bases, leaving 6 bases of the junction unmatched. The CDR3 extends over 15 amino acids. CDR3 nucleotide sequence: TGTGCCAGCAGCTTAATAGCGGGAGGACTCGACGAGCAGTACTTC. Its translation is CASSLIAGGLDEQYF.

The rearrangement links TRBV25-1 to TRBJ2-7; 14 bases fit TRBD2. The CDR3 runs 15 residues. Per germline, CDR1 MGHDK and CDR2 SYGVNS. Trimming removed 3 bases from V and 7 bases from J; junction bases left unmatched: 5. CDR3 amino acids: CASSEPTSGRDEQYF. The CDR3 DNA follows: TGTGCCAGCAGTGAGCCGACTAGCGGGAGGGATGAGCAGTACTTC.

V and J are TRBV2 and TRBJ1-2, with 8 bases lining up with TRBD1. Germline loops: CDR1 SNHLY, CDR2 FYNNEI. V gave up 2 bases and J gave up 7 bases; unmatched junction bases: 6. The CDR3 has 14 amino acids. This chain's CDR3 is CASSEQGARGGYTF. The DNA of the CDR3 is TGTGCCAGCAGTGAACAGGGGGCGCGAGGTGGCTACACCTTC.

The chain links TRBV5-1 to TRBJ1-5, with 7 bases identical to TRBD1. Germline V gene data show CDR1 as SGHRS and CDR2 as YFSETQ. The length of the CDR3 is 14 residues. The J segment lost 7 bases and the V segment lost 1 base, leaving 5 bases of the junction unmatched. The CDR3 loop reads CASSLQGGKQPQHF. The CDR3 nucleotides are TGCGCCAGCAGCTTGCAGGGGGGAAAACAGCCCCAGCATTTT.

The V gene is TRBV29-1, the J gene TRBJ1-1; possibly TRBD1 for D (5 bases). The V gene's germline CDR1 is SQVTM and CDR2 ANQGSEA. V lost 5 bases and J 8 bases, leaving 15 bases between the germline ends. The CDR3 runs to 12 residues. In nucleotides, the CDR3 is TGCAGCGTTACCCGGGATAGGGGCGAAGCTTTCTTT. It translates to CSVTRDRGEAFF.

The chain combines TRBV6-9 with TRBJ1-1; D call uncertain. CDR1 MNHGY and CDR2 SVAAGI come from the germline V gene. The V end lost 3 bases, the J end lost 6 bases, and 14 bases lay between the germline ends. This CDR3 contains 14 residues. The chain's CDR3 is CASSYPLSRSEAFF. The CDR3, as DNA: TGTGCCAGCAGTTACCCACTGTCCCGCTCTGAAGCTTTCTTT.

This clonotype was counted once. This sequence joins TRBV7-3 and TRBJ1-1; D is uncertain. This CDR3 region has 14 residues. The V end was cut by 5 bases, the J end by 6 bases, with 16 bases between. The germline CDR1 and CDR2 sequences are SGHTA and FQGTGA. This chain's CDR3 is CASSKRGDGAEAFF. CDR3 in DNA: TGTGCCAGCAGCAAACGGGGAGATGGGGCTGAAGCTTTCTTT.

The chain has TRBV6-1 and TRBJ2-7, with D perhaps TRBD1 or TRBD2 (6 bases each). V lost 1 base and J lost 3, with 13 bases in between. CDR3 length: 15 residues. Germline-derived CDR1 and CDR2 are MNHNS and SASEGT. CDR3 nucleotide sequence: TGTGCCAGCAGTGAAGGGGGGGCGCCCCGCTACGAGCAGTACTTC. Translation: CASSEGGAPRYEQYF.

This clonotype was detected only a few times. This chain connects TRBV20-1 to TRBJ1-4; D is uncertain. The V end lost 1 base, the J end lost 5 bases, and 14 bases lay between the germline ends. Germline CDR1 DFQATT, CDR2 SNEGSKA (reference sequence). The CDR3 consists of 15 residues. Written as DNA, the CDR3 is TGCAGTGCTAGAGTTCAGGCTGGGTCAAATGAAAAACTGTTTTTT. It codes for CSARVQAGSNEKLFF.

The chain carries TRBV20-1 and TRBJ1-2; 9 nucleotides match TRBD1. Trimming cost V 5 bases and J 5 bases; bases outside gene matches: 6. The CDR3 runs to 13 residues. Germline V CDR1 and CDR2: DFQATT, SNEGSKA (reference sequence). The CDR3 loop is CSAGQTGGYGYTF. CDR3 nucleotides: TGCAGTGCTGGGCAGACAGGGGGGTATGGCTACACCTTC.

This clonotype was seen more than once but under ten times. The chain carries TRBV30 and TRBJ1-5, with TRBD1 identical over 8 bases. The CDR3 is made up of 14 amino acids. CDR1 GTSNPN and CDR2 SVGIG come from the germline V gene (reference sequence). Trimming took 1 base from V and 5 from J; bases not matched to a gene: 4. This CDR3 is CAWSDGTGYQPQHF. CDR3 coding DNA: TGTGCCTGGAGTGACGGGACAGGCTATCAGCCCCAGCATTTT.